One sample yielded the 20 T cell receptor beta chains listed below, sequenced in a study of OX40 agonist ivuxolimab in advanced cancers. TCRdb keeps only in-frame clones here, not all; method: immunoSEQ multiplex PCR. The sample lists fewer than 40,000 clones, around 80% seen once, with around 13% in the top ten. The sample consisted of CD4+ or CD8+ T cells sorted from blood, taken in a trial of the OX40 agonist ivuxolimab. The origin of the receptors is an adult with an advanced solid tumor such as melanoma, head and neck, liver or kidney cancer.

The CDR3, as DNA: TGTGCCAGCACCCTATCTGGACGGTTTGAAGCTTTCTTT. Translating it yields CASTLSGRFEAFF. The chain is built from TRBV28 and TRBJ1-1; D uncertain. Germline CDR1 and CDR2: MDHEN and SYDVKM. The ends were cut back, 7 bases at V and 7 bases at J, with 16 bases in the middle. There are 13 residues in the CDR3.

The chain carries TRBV5-1 and TRBJ1-4; maybe TRBD1 (5 bases). V lost 0 bases and J lost 2, with 8 bases in between. CDR1 is SGHRS and CDR2 is YFSETQ in the germline V gene. This CDR3 region has 15 residues. CDR3 DNA: TGCGCCAGCAGCTTGGTAGGGGAGACTAATGAAAAACTGTTTTTT. Translation gives CASSLVGETNEKLFF. Combining the CDR3 with reference TRBV5-1 and TRBJ1-4 gives the whole variable domain KAGVTQTPRYLIKTRGQQVTLSCSPISGHRSVSWYQQTPGQGLQFLFEYFSETQRNKGNFPGRFSGRQFSNSRSEMNVSTLELGDSALYLCASSLVGETNEKLFFGSGTQLSVL.

The V call is TRBV27, the J call TRBJ1-5; D may be TRBD1 (5 bases). This CDR3 has 15 amino acids. V was trimmed by 9 bases and J by 2 bases, leaving 17 bases between them. Looked up from germline, CDR1 is MNHEY and CDR2 is SMNVEV (reference sequence). The DNA of the CDR3 is TGTGCCAGTCACCCCGCAGGGAATGGCAATCAGCCCCAGCATTTT. Encoded protein: CASHPAGNGNQPQHF.

The rearrangement joins TRBV7-8 to TRBJ2-6; 11 positions match TRBD1. Germline loops: CDR1 SGHVS, CDR2 FQNEAQ. Trimming at V came to 5 bases and at J to 0 bases, leaving 6 bases not matched to a gene. This CDR3 region has 18 residues. The CDR3 reads CASSPPGQGGSGANVLTF. The CDR3 bases are TGTGCCAGCAGCCCGCCGGGACAGGGGGGCTCTGGGGCCAACGTCCTGACTTTC.

This sequence joins TRBV6-1 and TRBJ2-7; no firm D call. CDR3 length: 12 residues. The germline V gene encodes CDR1 MNHNS and CDR2 SASEGT. The V gene lost 4 bases and the J gene lost 6 bases, with 10 bases spanning the gap. This CDR3 reads CASSGDSSEQYF. CDR3 in DNA: TGTGCCAGCAGTGGGGATAGTAGCGAGCAGTACTTC.

This clone was recorded only once. The chain combines TRBV30 with TRBJ2-7, with 9 nucleotides matching TRBD2. Germline CDR1 is GTSNPN and CDR2 is SVGIG (reference sequence). J was trimmed by 5 bases and V by 2 bases; bases with no gene match: 22. The CDR3 extends over 19 amino acids. CDR3 region: CAWSLPGQTLAGVRNEQYF. In nucleotides, the CDR3 is TGTGCCTGGAGTCTTCCGGGACAGACCTTAGCGGGAGTGAGAAACGAGCAGTACTTC.

DNA for the CDR3: TGTGCCAGTAGTATAGATCGGGACACTGAAGCTTTCTTT. This translates into CASSIDRDTEAFF. V usage is TRBV19 and J usage is TRBJ1-1; D gene ambiguous. The CDR3 is made up of 13 amino acids. CDR1 is LNHDA and CDR2 is SQIVND in the germline V gene (reference sequence). V lost 0 bases to trimming and J lost 3 bases, with 5 bases between them.

This sequence joins TRBV28 and TRBJ2-1; 7 bases are shared with TRBD1. Unmatched junction bases numbered 12, after V lost 1 base and J lost 3 bases. The CDR3 loop spans 18 amino acids. CDR1 is MDHEN and CDR2 is SYDVKM in the germline V gene. The CDR3 bases are TGTGCCAGCAGTTTATACCACTACAGGGGTTATAGCTACAATGAGCAGTTCTTC. It yields the protein CASSLYHYRGYSYNEQFF.

The V gene is TRBV18, the J gene TRBJ2-6; D is possibly TRBD1 (6 bases). The ends were cut back, 3 bases at V and 0 bases at J, with 15 bases in the middle. The CDR3 covers 18 residues. Germline loops: CDR1 KGHSH, CDR2 LQKENI. CDR3 in DNA: TGTGCCAGCTCACCCCAACAGGGAACCCTCTCTGGGGCCAACGTCCTGACTTTC. This encodes CASSPQQGTLSGANVLTF. Drawing the rest from reference TRBV18 and TRBJ2-6, the complete variable domain is NAGVMQNPRHLVRRRGQEARLRCSPMKGHSHVYWYRQLPEEGLKFMVYLQKENIIDESGMPKERFSAEFPKEGPSILRIQQVVRGDSAAYFCASSPQQGTLSGANVLTFGAGSRLTVL.

The chain employs TRBV7-2 and TRBJ2-1, with unresolved D. This CDR3 spans 11 amino acids. Trimming cost V 5 bases and J 9 bases, with 8 bases left between them. Looked up from germline, CDR1 is SGHTA and CDR2 is FQGNSA. The CDR3 DNA reads as TGTGCCAGCAGCCTCGCAGCTGAGCAGTTCTTC. As protein: CASSLAAEQFF.

V usage is TRBV6-1 and J usage is TRBJ1-5, with unresolved D. Deletions cut 2 bases from V and 6 bases from J, with 14 bases between. Per germline, CDR1 MNHNS and CDR2 SASEGT. CDR3 length: 15 amino acids. The chain's CDR3 is CASSESTSVGQPQHF. The CDR3 nucleotides read TGTGCCAGCAGTGAATCTACCTCGGTAGGTCAGCCCCAGCATTTT.

The J gene is TRBJ2-1, the V gene TRBV11-3; the match to TRBD2 covers 9 bases. The J segment lost 3 bases and the V segment lost 5 bases, leaving 8 bases of the junction unmatched. The germline V gene has CDR1 SGHNT and CDR2 YENEEA. CDR3 length equals 16 residues. The CDR3 region is CASSPGPTSGYNEQFF. In DNA, the CDR3 is TGTGCCAGCAGCCCAGGGCCGACTAGCGGCTACAATGAGCAGTTCTTC.

This clone turned up a few times. The rearrangement links TRBV7-9 to TRBJ1-4, with D tentatively TRBD1 (6 bases). The CDR3 runs 15 residues. With 5 bases removed from V and 7 bases from J, the gap between germline ends came to 17 bases. CDR1 is SEHNR, CDR2 FQNEAQ, per germline (reference sequence). CDR3 sequence (DNA): TGTGCCAGCAGCGTGATTCCGGGGGCGGGTGAAAAACTGTTTTTT. It encodes CASSVIPGAGEKLFF.

The sample holds one count of this clone. The chain is built from TRBV2 and TRBJ2-1; D gene ambiguous. V was pared by 2 bases and J by 8 bases, with 4 bases between. The CDR3 sequence is 11 residues long. CDR1 and CDR2 from the germline V gene are SNHLY and FYNNEI. CDR3 in amino acids: CASSEMYEQFF. The CDR3 bases are TGTGCCAGCAGTGAAATGTATGAGCAGTTCTTC.

The chain couples TRBV7-9 to TRBJ2-3, with 13 bases aligning to TRBD2. Germline V gene lookup returns CDR1 SEHNR and CDR2 FQNEAQ (reference sequence). The CDR3 runs to 14 residues. Trimming removed 5 bases from V and 10 bases from J; junction bases left unmatched: 6. The CDR3 reads CASSQGTSGMAQYF. The CDR3 DNA reads TGTGCCAGCAGCCAGGGGACTAGCGGGATGGCGCAGTATTTT.

The chain combines TRBV7-2 with TRBJ1-5; D is perhaps TRBD1 (5 bases). V lost 4 bases and J lost 1, with 11 bases in between. This CDR3 has 15 amino acids. Germline CDR1 SGHTA, CDR2 FQGNSA. Written as DNA, the CDR3 is TGTGCCAGCAGCTCCCTGGCAGGGAGCAATCAGCCCCAGCATTTT. As protein: CASSSLAGSNQPQHF.

V usage is TRBV19 and J usage is TRBJ2-3; the match to TRBD2 covers 11 bases. Germline V gene lookup returns CDR1 LNHDA and CDR2 SQIVND (reference sequence). With V trimmed by 5 bases and J by 4 bases, 8 bases remained unmatched. The CDR3 loop spans 16 amino acids. The DNA for the CDR3 is TGTGCCAGTAGTCCCAGGCTAGCGGGAGGCCCAGATACGCAGTATTTT. This codes for CASSPRLAGGPDTQYF.

The rearrangement joins TRBV5-1 to TRBJ2-3, with D unclear. V lost 2 bases and J 4 bases, leaving 8 bases between the germline ends. Germline CDR1 SGHRS, CDR2 YFSETQ. The CDR3 extends over 13 amino acids. As DNA, the CDR3 is TGCGCCAGCAGCTTAAGTGGGGCAGATACGCAGTATTTT. Translated, it gives CASSLSGADTQYF.

CDR3 coding DNA: TGTGCCAGCAGCCAAGACCTCAATGAGCAGTTCTTC. This gives the protein CASSQDLNEQFF. This chain connects TRBV5-4 to TRBJ2-1; D gene ambiguous. There are 12 residues in the CDR3. Trimming removed 4 bases at V and 6 bases at J, with 8 bases between. Germline V lookup: CDR1 SGHNT, CDR2 YYREEE (reference sequence).

The V gene is TRBV6-4, the J gene TRBJ1-2; D is perhaps TRBD1 (5 bases). The CDR3 extends over 13 amino acids. Germline CDR1 is MRHNA and CDR2 is SNTAGT. V lost 0 bases to trimming and J lost 8 bases, with 10 bases between them. CDR3 amino acids: CASSDSQRGGYTF. The CDR3 DNA follows: TGTGCCAGCAGTGACTCGCAGAGGGGAGGCTACACCTTC.